Sequencing of this T cell receptor (beta chain) was carried out in a study of T-cell reconstitution after alpha-beta-depleted transplantation in children. Overall study results and limits: Two months or so post-transplant, alpha-beta T cells reportedly derived from several hundred expanded graft clones. By one year post-transplant, T-cell counts and diversity largely arose from T cells that were newly produced. High day-60 TCRbeta diversity in some patients came from surviving recipient T cells and thymic progenitors.

For TCRbeta, the library was prepared with unique molecular identifiers. One entry per CDR3 protein results from TCRdb running MiXCR on the PCR reads. This sample has 490,000 or so distinct CDR3 sequences, with roughly 10% found just once. This clonotype was observed at least ten times. The antigen is not known. This CDR3 has 20 amino acids. CDR1 is KGHSH, CDR2 LQKENI, per germline. V lost 1 base, J lost 2 bases, and 26 bases lay in between. V gene TRBV18 combines with J gene TRBJ2-5; D remains ambiguous. This TCR was sampled from a child younger than 10 with inherited bone marrow failure, due to receive a stem cell transplant. Sequenced material: PBMCs, taken before TCRalphabeta/CD19-depleted stem cell transplant. The CDR3 region has the DNA TGTGCCAGCTCACCACGGGTGGCGCAACATGGGGTCAGCTTACAAGAGACCCAGTACTTC. It is translated as CASSPRVAQHGVSLQETQYF. The full variable domain, completed using reference TRBV18 and TRBJ2-5, is NAGVMQNPRHLVRRRGQEARLRCSPMKGHSHVYWYRQLPEEGLKFMVYLQKENIIDESGMPKERFSAEFPKEGPSILRIQQVVRGDSAAYFCASSPRVAQHGVSLQETQYFGPGTRLLVL.